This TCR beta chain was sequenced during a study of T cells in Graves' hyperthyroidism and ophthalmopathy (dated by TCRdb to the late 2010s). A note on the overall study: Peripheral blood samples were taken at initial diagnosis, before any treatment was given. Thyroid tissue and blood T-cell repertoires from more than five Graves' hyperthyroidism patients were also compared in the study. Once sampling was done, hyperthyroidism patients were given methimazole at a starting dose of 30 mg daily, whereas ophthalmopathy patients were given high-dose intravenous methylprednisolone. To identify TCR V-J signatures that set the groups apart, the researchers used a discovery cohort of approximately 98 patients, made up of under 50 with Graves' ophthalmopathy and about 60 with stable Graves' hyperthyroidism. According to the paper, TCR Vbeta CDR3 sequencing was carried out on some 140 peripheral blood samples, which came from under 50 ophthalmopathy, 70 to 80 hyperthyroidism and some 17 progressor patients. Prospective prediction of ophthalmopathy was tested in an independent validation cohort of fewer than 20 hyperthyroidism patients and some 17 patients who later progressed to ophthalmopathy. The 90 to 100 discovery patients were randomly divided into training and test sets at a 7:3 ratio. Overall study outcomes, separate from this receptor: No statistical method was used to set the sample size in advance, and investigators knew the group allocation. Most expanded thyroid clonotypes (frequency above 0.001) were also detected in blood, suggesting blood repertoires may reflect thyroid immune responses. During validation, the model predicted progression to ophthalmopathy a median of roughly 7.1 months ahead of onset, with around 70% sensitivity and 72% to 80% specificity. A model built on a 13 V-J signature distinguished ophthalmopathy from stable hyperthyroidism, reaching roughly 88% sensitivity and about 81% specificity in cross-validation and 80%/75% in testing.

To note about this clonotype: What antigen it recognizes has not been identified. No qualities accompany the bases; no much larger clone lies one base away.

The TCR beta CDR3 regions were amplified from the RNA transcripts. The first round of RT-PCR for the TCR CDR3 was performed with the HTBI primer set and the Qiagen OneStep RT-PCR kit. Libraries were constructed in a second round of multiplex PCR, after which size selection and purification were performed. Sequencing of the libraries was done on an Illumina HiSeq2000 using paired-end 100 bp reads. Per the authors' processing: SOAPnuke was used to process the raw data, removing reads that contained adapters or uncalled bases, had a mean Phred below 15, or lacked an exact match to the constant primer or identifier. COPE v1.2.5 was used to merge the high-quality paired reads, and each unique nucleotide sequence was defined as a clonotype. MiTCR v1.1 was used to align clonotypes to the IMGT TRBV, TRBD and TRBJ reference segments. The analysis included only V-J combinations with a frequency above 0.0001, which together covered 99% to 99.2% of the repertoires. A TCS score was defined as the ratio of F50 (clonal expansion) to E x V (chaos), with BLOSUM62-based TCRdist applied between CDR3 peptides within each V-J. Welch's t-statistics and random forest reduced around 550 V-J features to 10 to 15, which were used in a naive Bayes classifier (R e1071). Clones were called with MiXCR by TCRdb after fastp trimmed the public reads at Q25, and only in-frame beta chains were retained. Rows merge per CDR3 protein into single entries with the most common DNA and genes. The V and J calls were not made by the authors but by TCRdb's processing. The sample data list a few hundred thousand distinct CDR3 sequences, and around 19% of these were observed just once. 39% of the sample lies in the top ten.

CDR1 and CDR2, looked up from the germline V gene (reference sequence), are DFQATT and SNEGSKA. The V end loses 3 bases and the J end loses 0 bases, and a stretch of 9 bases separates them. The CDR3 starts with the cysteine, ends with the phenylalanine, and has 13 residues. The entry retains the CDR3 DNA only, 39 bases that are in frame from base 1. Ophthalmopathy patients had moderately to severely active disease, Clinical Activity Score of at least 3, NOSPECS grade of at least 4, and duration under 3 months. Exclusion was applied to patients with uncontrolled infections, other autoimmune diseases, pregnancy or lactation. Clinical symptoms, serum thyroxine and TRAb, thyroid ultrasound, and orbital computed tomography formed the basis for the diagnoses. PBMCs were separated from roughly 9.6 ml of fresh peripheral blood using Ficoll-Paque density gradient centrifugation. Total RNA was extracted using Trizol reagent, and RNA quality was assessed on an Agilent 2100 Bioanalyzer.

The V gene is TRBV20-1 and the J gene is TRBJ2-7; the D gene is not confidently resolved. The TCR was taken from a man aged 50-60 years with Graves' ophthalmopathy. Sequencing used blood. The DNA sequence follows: TGCAGTGCTAGCCAGACTGTCTCCTACGAGCAGTACTTC. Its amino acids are CSASQTVSYEQYF.